This entry features one T cell receptor (beta chain) sequence. It lacks a known antigen. The cohort comprised around 700 healthy bone marrow donors. All cohort members were sampled while nominally healthy, although unrecorded immune exposures were likely present. The donor tested CMV seronegative and was one of the 352 seronegative cohort members. Each donor provided a peripheral blood sample, and peripheral blood mononuclear cells were used for TCR beta sequencing. The Qiagen DNeasy Blood Extraction Kit was used to extract genomic DNA from the blood cell samples. These data originate in a study of cytomegalovirus exposure and HLA in healthy donors (dated by TCRdb to the late 2010s). About the full investigation: In an earlier analysis of 450 to 750 of the donors, under 300 Gb of sequence data and 90 million to 130 million unique TCR beta sequences from about 179 million T cells were reported. Class I and class II HLA loci were covered by the typing at four-digit resolution. An early release that covered more than 550 HLA-typed donors contained about 300 gigabases of sequencing data and tens of millions of unique TCR sequences. Of the 350 to 450 genotyped donors, 65% to 90% fell in the genetic ancestry cluster associated with self-reported Caucasian donors. The later analysis used no new phenotypic data to find candidate immune exposures, relying instead on TCR beta sequences and their occurrence across donors. Donor age, sex, ethnicity and CMV serostatus were compiled alongside the repertoire data. Typing coverage differed by locus: A, B, C, DRB1 and DQB1 were typed in roughly 629-640 donors, DQA1 in about 510, DPA1 in 600 to 610, and DPB1 in around 440. A handful of DR-DQ haplotypes were treated as single units for association and clustering because of strong linkage in the cohort. The study combined high-throughput TCR immunosequencing, statistical association of individual TCRs with disease status, and machine learning to predict cytomegalovirus infection status. To decide whether each TCR beta V gene segment behaved as functional or pseudogenic, an earlier analysis of some 540 of the donors relied on high-throughput TCR beta sequencing. Among 398 genotyped donors of the cohort, an average of approximately 220,000 unique TCR beta nucleotide sequences was sequenced per donor, of which 15% to 20% were non-productive. To study patterns of TCR occurrence, a later analysis re-analyzed previously published TCR beta repertoires from 666 donors and added high-resolution HLA genotyping. All discovery cohort repertoires had been generated using a single sequencing platform. A later genetic analysis used genome-wide SNP genotypes for 398 of the 666 donors, treating that subset as a discovery cohort. Along with the roughly 700-subject first cohort, a separate validation cohort of over a hundred different subjects was used. The study used immunosequencing to profile the T cell repertoires of approximately 650 subjects and linked those repertoires to cytomegalovirus serostatus. The aim of the study was to test whether cataloging public T cell receptors could identify signatures of past pathogen exposure. Here is what the overall study found, with its caveats: A later analysis found that TCR association rates varied across HLA loci, with DRB1 alleles showing the most associated TCRs and HLA-C alleles the fewest. The earlier analysis of some 560 of the donors excluded fewer than 20 rarely observed V segments, including chromosome 9 orphons, because counts were too low. In an earlier analysis of 587 of the donors, most TCR beta V segments appeared in productive rearrangements about 90% or about 30% of the time, broadly matching IMGT annotations. When HLA alleles, especially DR and DQ, strongly co-occurred, TCR associations were difficult to assign to individual alleles. A further reported finding was that TCR beta sequences accurately predicted the HLA-A and HLA-B alleles for most subjects in the first cohort. Some IMGT-functional V segments, including TRBV6-2 and TRBV6-3, could not be distinguished by the 87-base-pair reads and were therefore excluded. Correlated functional status among segregating V segments might reflect linkage disequilibrium, but an unknown experimental factor could not be ruled out. Compared with the roughly 700-donor mean, donors in an Asian-associated ancestry cluster had fewer N-insertions in productive TCRs, according to a later genetic analysis. HLA typing was unavailable for some donors at each locus, so association tests used only the typed subset. In a later analysis, HLA-associated TCR beta chains were found to be more clonally expanded and to have lower generation probabilities than equally common non-associated chains. The cohort was sequenced for TCR beta chains only, and without alpha or paired-chain data the features that could be detected were limited. In vitro tests confirmed that three of the cytomegalovirus-associated TCR beta chains recognize cytomegalovirus antigens. The classifier was reported to diagnose cytomegalovirus status with high specificity and sensitivity in both the original and validation cohorts. According to a later analysis, parvovirus B19, influenza, CMV and Epstein-Barr virus appeared linked to several top co-occurrence clusters. V-gene and J-gene trimming of TCR beta chains was associated with a missense DCLRE1C variant in a later genetic analysis, and the association was replicated in an independent cohort. The authors suggested that the approach could potentially be extended to other disease states and immunological phenotypes. CMV serostatus was the only immune exposure information available for the cohort. A group of highly shared sequence variants was considered likely to be a technical artifact of the sequencing pipeline. A later analysis found that most CMV-associated TCR beta chains appeared HLA-restricted, with HLA associations seemingly driven largely by CMV exposure. The study listed approximately 150 TCR beta chains as associated with cytomegalovirus. Presence/absence analyses assumed roughly uniform sequencing depth across donors, an assumption that may not hold. While some public TCRs were present in many individuals, most TCR sequences turned up only very rarely across donors. Specific HLA alleles were associated with 15,000 to 20,000 TCR beta sequences at a false discovery rate of 0.05 in a later analysis.

From the cysteine through the phenylalanine, the CDR3 covers 13 amino acids. Kept here is only the CDR3 DNA, which spans 39 bases and is read in frame from base 1. V sheds 7 bases and J sheds 4 bases, leaving 14 bases between their ends. CDR1 is given as MDHEN and CDR2 as SYDVKM, both from the germline V gene. Library preparation was by the immunoSEQ multiplex PCR assay. For the multiplex PCR, a mixture combining 60 forward primers for TCR Vbeta segments and 13 reverse primers for TCR Jbeta segments was used. The CDR3 region of rearranged TCR beta genes was amplified from genomic DNA by a multiplex PCR assay. On the Illumina HiSeq System, the amplified TCR beta libraries were sequenced as 87-base-pair reads. As for how the authors treated the data: In a later analysis, 80 million or so unique TCR beta chains were counted across the roughly 670 repertoires, and about 10 million of these chains were shared by at least two donors. To remove PCR and sequencing errors, raw reads were error-corrected and collapsed into unique sequences using a nearest-neighbor algorithm that merged closely related sequences. To assign V, D and J gene segments, CDR3 sequences were aligned to IMGT reference sequences. For a sequence to be retained, at least a six-nucleotide match to both a V gene segment and a J gene segment was required. Rearrangements were classified as productive when the CDR3 lacked stop codons and remained in frame with V and J, and all other rearrangements were classified as non-productive. CDR3 was defined by IMGT convention, running from the second conserved V-encoded cysteine to the conserved J-encoded phenylalanine. Sequences without an unambiguous match to a single V gene segment were excluded from the earlier analysis of several hundred of the donors. In an earlier analysis of about 590 of the donors, a V segment was called functional when productive rearrangements were above 56.7%, and segregating when the standard deviation between donors exceeded 5%. To diagnose cytomegalovirus status from the catalog of TCR beta chain sequences, a statistical classification framework was built. A later analysis assigned V and J genes by comparing TCR nucleotide sequences with IMGT/GENE-DB human TR gene sequences. A later analysis assigned CDR3 sequences and most-parsimonious VDJ recombination scenarios with the TCRdist pipeline. In a later analysis, each TCR beta chain was defined by its CDR3 amino acid sequence together with its V-gene family, and reads lacking a unique V-gene family were excluded. To address suspected cross-contamination and a sequencing artifact, a later analysis removed under 600 highly shared, low-generation-probability nucleotide sequences. In a later analysis, a clonal expansion index for each public chain was calculated from normalized within-repertoire ranks of inferred template counts. In a later analysis, generation probabilities were computed with a VDJ recombination model fitted to out-of-frame rearrangements, and the resulting probabilities were checked against IGoR. In a later analysis, hypergeometric tests were used to score TCR-TCR, TCR-HLA and TCR-CMV co-occurrence, with a repertoire-size bias correction applied to TCR pairs. To estimate false discovery rates, a later analysis permuted the HLA or CMV assignments 20 times. In a later analysis, co-occurring TCRs were grouped with DBSCAN, and TCRdist sequence similarity was added when clustering was performed within HLA-allele-positive subsets. For co-occurrence clustering, repertoires with fewer than 30,000 or more than 120,000 public chains were excluded, along with about five repertoires with anomalous nucleotide sharing. TCRdb's version of the immuneACCESS table is confined to in-frame rearrangements and falls short of the full clone set. An unresolved V gene accounts for under half of the shortfall where checked; the remainder is of unknown origin. V and J calls and clone size follow that table, whereas D and trimming were derived from the DNA. The sample table holds around 160,000 clones. Around 1.7% of the sample lies in the top ten.

The clonotype was recovered from a woman aged 50 to 65 in good health and CMV-seronegative. The specimen sequenced was PBMCs. The rearranged segments are TRBV28 and TRBJ2-7; the D gene remains uncertain. The CDR3 protein sequence reads: CASMAPSYYEQYF. The base sequence is TGTGCCAGCATGGCTCCATCTTATTACGAGCAGTACTTC.